This T cell receptor beta chain was obtained from a study of cytomegalovirus exposure and HLA in healthy donors. Study results and caveats: TCR beta sequences numbering under 20,000 were associated with HLA alleles at 0.05 false discovery rate in a later analysis. Listed as cytomegalovirus-associated were 170 or so TCR beta chains.

The table lists this clone with a few counts. The target antigen is unknown. The PCR ran on 60 Vbeta and 13 Jbeta primers. Sequencing used immunoSEQ multiplex PCR; TCRdb keeps in-frame clones, though not all of them. The sample holds 100,000 or so clones, roughly three quarters seen once. V dropped 4 bases and J dropped 4; count of bases not matched to a gene: 7. The CDR3 contains 15 residues. In germline, CDR1 is LGHNA, CDR2 YSLEER. Specimen: PBMCs. This sequence originates from a female donor in good health and CMV-seropositive. This chain connects TRBV4-3 to TRBJ1-5, with 7 bases fitting TRBD1. The DNA of the CDR3 is TGCGCCAGCAGCCCCGACAGGGCGGGTAATCAGCCCCAGCATTTT. It codes for CASSPDRAGNQPQHF.